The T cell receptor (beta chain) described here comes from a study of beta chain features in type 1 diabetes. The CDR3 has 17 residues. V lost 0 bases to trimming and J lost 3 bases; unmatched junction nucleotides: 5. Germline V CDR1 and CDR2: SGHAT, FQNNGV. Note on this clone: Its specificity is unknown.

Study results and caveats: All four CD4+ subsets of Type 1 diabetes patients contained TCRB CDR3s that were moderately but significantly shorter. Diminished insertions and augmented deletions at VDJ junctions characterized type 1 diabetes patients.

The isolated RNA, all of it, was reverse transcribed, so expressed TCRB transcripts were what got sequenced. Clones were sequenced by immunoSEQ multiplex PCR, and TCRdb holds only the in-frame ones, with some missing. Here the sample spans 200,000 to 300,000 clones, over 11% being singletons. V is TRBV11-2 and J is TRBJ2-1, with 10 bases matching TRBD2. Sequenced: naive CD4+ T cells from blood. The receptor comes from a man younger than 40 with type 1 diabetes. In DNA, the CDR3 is TGTGCCAGCAGCTTAGATGGAGGACTAGCGGTCTACAATGAGCAGTTCTTC. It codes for CASSLDGGLAVYNEQFF.